The entry below describes one T cell receptor (beta chain). The CDR3 consists of 16 residues. Germline CDR1 SGDLS, CDR2 YYNGEE. J was trimmed by 7 bases and V by 0 bases; bases with no gene match: 8. The entry originates in a study of blood T cell repertoires in COVID-19. Study in general: In each case, the material was cDNA or gDNA derived from T cells, B-cell-depleted T cells, or PBMCs.

Participants spanned ages roughly 18 to 95 years and resided in about two dozen US areas. Clinical history reported by participants formed the basis on which cohorts were assigned. This table comes from immunoSEQ multiplex PCR, and its TCRdb copy is limited to in-frame clones, with some not included. The sample has around 250,000 clones, under 90% seen once. Sequencing input: PBMCs or T cells enriched from blood (not recorded which). This TCR came from a man aged 25-45 years with acute COVID-19. The chain joins TRBV9 to TRBJ2-2, with 8 bases fitting TRBD2. The CDR3: CASSVGFRAGDGELFF. The CDR3 DNA is TGTGCCAGCAGCGTAGGGTTTAGAGCGGGAGACGGGGAGCTGTTTTTT.